The entry that follows covers one T cell receptor (beta chain) sequence. Its antigen is unknown. No clone much larger than this one lies a single base away; base qualities are absent. The donors were 40 or so Caucasian individuals from Russia, aged roughly 6 to 95 years, who were systemically healthy. Each donor gave ten milliliters of peripheral blood, collected into EDTA-treated Vacutainer tubes. Ficoll-Paque density-gradient centrifugation was used to isolate PBMCs, with at least 7 million obtained per sample. Total RNA was extracted from PBMCs with Trizol reagent, with at least 5 micrograms obtained per sample. The percentages of naive CD45RAhigh/CD27high T cells were determined by flow cytometry on a PBMC aliquot from every donor. The data are from a study of blood T cells in healthy people across ages (dated by TCRdb to between 2015 and 2017). Regarding the complete study: Template switching captured roughly one uniquely barcoded TCR beta cDNA molecule per two T cells in model experiments. To avoid experimental bias, donors of different ages were randomly spread across the sequencing lanes. Two additional independent replicas of 1 million unique cDNA reads from the same blood draw were analyzed for two donors (one aged 18 to 29 and one aged 80 or older). The donors were divided into four age groups: young (average approximately 15 years), middle-aged (about 39), aged (approximately 59) and long-lived (about 84). Age-related changes in TCR beta repertoire diversity were measured in the study by deep sequencing normalized with unique cDNA molecular identifiers. General findings and caveats noted by the study authors: Observed TCR beta diversity per million T cells fell roughly linearly with age, and a significant reduction was already apparent by age approximately 41. Because donor CMV infection status was unknown, age-related changes in expanded clonotypes were potentially confounded. The percentage of naive T cells measured by flow cytometry correlated strongly with observed TCR beta diversity. Compared with the aged group, the long-lived group had more naive CD4+ T cells, fewer expanded clones and increased TCR diversity, suggesting age selection. Since profiling was done on bulk unsorted PBMCs, naive and antigen-experienced compartments could not be conclusively compared. Estimates of total diversity based on one million sequenced T cells were considered lower bounds and underestimates.

Library construction relied on 5' RACE. The instrument given in TCRdb is Illumina HiSeq 2500. The second PCR ran for about 6 to 12 cycles and used a J-beta primer mix along with a sample-barcoded 5' primer. A template-switch 5' adaptor carrying 12 random nucleotides introduced a unique molecular identifier onto each TCR beta cDNA molecule. At least 2.5 million CDR3-containing paired-end reads were obtained from each sample. First-strand cDNA was synthesized from all RNA with the Mint cDNA synthesis kit, primed by a TRBC-specific oligonucleotide. After uracil-DNA glycosylase treatment, a first 18-cycle PCR used universal primers M1SS and BC2_uni_R on all cDNA. The study's processing was this. For normalization, 1 million high-quality reads, each with a distinct molecular identifier, were randomly selected from each sample. Instead of being binned into consensus sequences, reads with shared molecular identifiers were discarded. MiTCR, with a Q25 quality threshold and the strictest error-elimination algorithm, was used for CDR3 identification, clonotype clustering and error correction. A nonparametric unseen species model with Euler transformation was used to estimate lower-bound total TCR beta diversity. The public sequencing data were trimmed at Q25 with fastp and processed into clonotypes with MiXCR by TCRdb, which kept only in-frame beta chains. Rows are combined by CDR3 protein, so each entry shows the most common genes and DNA. The V and J calls and clone size come from TCRdb's table, not from the authors' own analysis. This sample has under 800,000 distinct CDR3 sequences in its table, and roughly two fifths of those were observed once. The biggest ten clones account for 20% to 25% of the sample.

This receptor was taken from an older woman in good health. Sequencing was done on a sample of blood.

The sequenced DNA: TGCAGTGCTAGTAAAGCAGGGGCTAGATACGAGCAGTACTTC. It codes for CSASKAGARYEQYF. The chain employs TRBV20-1 and TRBJ2-7; the D region possibly corresponds to TRBD1 (6 bases align). Inclusive of the bounding cysteine and phenylalanine, the CDR3 is 14 residues long. Only CDR3 DNA remains: 42 bases, in frame from the first base. The CDR1 and CDR2 encoded by the germline V gene (reference sequence) are DFQATT and SNEGSKA. Trimming at the junction amounts to 3 bases on V and 4 bases on J, and the germline ends lie 16 bases apart.